The entry that follows covers one T cell receptor beta chain sequence. Its specific antigen is unknown. One base away there is no much larger clone; base qualities are not given. Donors formed part of the validation cohort, which comprised 120 subjects and was distinct from the first cohort of several hundred subjects. Libraries came from the immunoSEQ multiplex PCR assay. In the original analysis: A statistical classification framework was developed to diagnose cytomegalovirus status using the catalog of TCR beta chain sequences. Imported from immuneACCESS, the table was reduced by TCRdb to in-frame sequences with V and J called. These copies leave out some clones; in studies compared against another copy, an unresolved V gene accounts for under half, and the cause of the remainder is not known. Clone size and V and J calls were adopted from that table, with D and trimming inferred from the DNA. The sample table holds 250,000 to 300,000 clones, of which about 86% were seen once. The biggest ten clones account for approximately 1% of the sample.

These data are taken from a study of cytomegalovirus exposure and HLA in healthy donors (dated 2017 in TCRdb). Looking at the study overall: According to a later analysis, one platform produced both the roughly 130 validation repertoires and the 720 or so repertoires of the first cohort. The study aimed to test whether cataloging public T cell receptors could reveal signatures of past pathogen exposure. A separate validation cohort of over 95 different subjects was used in addition to the approximately 640-subject first cohort. To predict cytomegalovirus infection status, the study brought together high-throughput TCR immunosequencing, statistical association of individual TCRs with disease status, and machine learning.

Overall results and qualifications from the work: In vitro tests confirmed that a few of the cytomegalovirus-associated TCR beta chains recognize cytomegalovirus antigens. In the study, around 150 TCR beta chains were listed as associated with cytomegalovirus. Across donors, most TCR sequences were observed very rarely, whereas some public TCRs were present in many individuals. In a later analysis, TCRs clustered in the first cohort were found to also tend to co-occur in the 120 validation repertoires, with 90% to 95% of cluster scores above 0. The authors suggested that the approach could potentially be generalized to other disease states and immunological phenotypes. The classifier was reported to diagnose cytomegalovirus status with high specificity and sensitivity in both the original and validation cohorts. A later analysis had no HLA typing for the validation cohort, so co-occurrence there was scored across all 120 repertoires.

Unmatched junction bases come to 6, with V trimmed by 5 bases and J by 1 base. As encoded in the germline V gene, CDR1 is SNHLY while CDR2 is FYNNEI. From the cysteine through the phenylalanine, the CDR3 covers 15 amino acids. Only CDR3 DNA remains: 45 bases, in frame from the first base. The chain couples TRBV2 to TRBJ1-1; TRBD1 aligns with 8 central bases. The sequence was obtained from a woman aged 18-29 years in good health and CMV-seronegative. The sequenced sample was PBMCs. The nucleotide sequence is given as TGTGCCAGCAGTAACTACAGGGGGGGGAACACTGAAGCTTTCTTT. This translates into CASSNYRGGNTEAFF.